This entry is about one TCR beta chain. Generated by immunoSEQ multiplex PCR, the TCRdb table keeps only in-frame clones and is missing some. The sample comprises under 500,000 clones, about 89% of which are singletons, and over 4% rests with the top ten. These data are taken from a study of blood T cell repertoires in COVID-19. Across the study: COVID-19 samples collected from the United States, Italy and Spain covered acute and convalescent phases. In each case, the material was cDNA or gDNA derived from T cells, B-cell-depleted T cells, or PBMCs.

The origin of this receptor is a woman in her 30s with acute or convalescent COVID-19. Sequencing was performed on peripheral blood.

DNA of the CDR3: TGTGCCAGCAGCGGCACAGGGTTCTCTGGAAACACCATATATTTT. It yields the protein CASSGTGFSGNTIYF. The chain carries TRBV9 and TRBJ1-3, with a weak D call TRBD1 (6 bases). The CDR3 contains 15 residues. The germline V and J ends were trimmed by 3 bases and 0 bases, with 10 bases remaining between them. Germline loops: CDR1 SGDLS, CDR2 YYNGEE.